This T cell receptor (beta chain) was found in a study of blood T cell repertoires in COVID-19. Study-wide background: The origin of the acute and convalescent COVID-19 samples was the United States, Italy and Spain. Sources were T cells, B-cell-depleted T cells, or PBMCs; the material itself was cDNA or gDNA.

The CDR3 contains 13 residues. Germline assignment: CDR1 LGHDT and CDR2 YNNKEL (reference sequence). The germline V and J ends were trimmed by 4 bases and 2 bases, with 8 bases remaining between them. As processed by the authors: Reference gene primer amplification yielded estimated nucleated cell counts. Sequencing was performed with immunoSEQ multiplex PCR; in TCRdb, only in-frame clones are kept and a portion is missing. V, J and clone size derive from that table, while D and trimming were established from the DNA sequence. The table has 95,000 to 150,000 clones, about 87% seen once. The specimen was peripheral blood. The sequence was collected from a woman aged 70-85 years with acute or convalescent COVID-19. This chain joins TRBV3-1 (or the pseudogene TRBV3-2) and TRBJ2-5, with D perhaps matching TRBD2 (6 bases). The DNA for the CDR3 is TGTGCCAGCAGCCCAGGACTACAAGAGACCCAGTACTTC. Translating it yields CASSPGLQETQYF.